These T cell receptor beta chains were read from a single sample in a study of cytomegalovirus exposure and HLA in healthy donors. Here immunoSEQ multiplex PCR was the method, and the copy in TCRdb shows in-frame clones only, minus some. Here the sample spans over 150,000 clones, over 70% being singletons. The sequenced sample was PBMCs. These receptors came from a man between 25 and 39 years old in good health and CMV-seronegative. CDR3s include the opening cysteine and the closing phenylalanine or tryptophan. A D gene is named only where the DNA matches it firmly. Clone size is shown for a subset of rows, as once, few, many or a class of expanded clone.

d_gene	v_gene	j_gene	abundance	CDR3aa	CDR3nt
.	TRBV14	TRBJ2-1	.	CASSPSGGSYNEQFF	TGTGCCAGCAGCCCCAGTGGAGGCTCCTACAATGAGCAGTTCTTC
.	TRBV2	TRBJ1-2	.	CASPQGHYGYTF	TGTGCCAGCCCACAGGGACACTATGGCTACACCTTC
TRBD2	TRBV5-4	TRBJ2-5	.	CASSPGWSGGTQETQYF	TGTGCCAGCAGCCCTGGCTGGAGCGGGGGGACCCAAGAGACCCAGTACTTC
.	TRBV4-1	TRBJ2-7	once	CASSQDLGLGYEQYF	TGCGCCAGCAGCCAAGATCTGGGACTCGGCTACGAGCAGTACTTC
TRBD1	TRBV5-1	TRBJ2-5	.	CASSFPDRGHQETQYF	TGCGCCAGCAGCTTCCCGGACAGGGGGCACCAAGAGACCCAGTACTTC
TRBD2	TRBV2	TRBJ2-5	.	CASSPGTSGGETQYF	TGTGCCAGCAGTCCCGGGACTAGCGGGGGGGAGACCCAGTACTTC
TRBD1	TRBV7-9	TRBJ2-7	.	CASSPGQGLYEQYF	TGTGCCAGCAGCCCGGGACAGGGGCTCTACGAGCAGTACTTC
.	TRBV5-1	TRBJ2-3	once	CASSLKGSGGYF	TGCGCCAGCAGCTTAAAGGGAAGTGGAGGGTATTTT
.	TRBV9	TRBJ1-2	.	CASSVGGGSNYGYTF	TGTGCCAGCAGCGTAGGGGGGGGGTCTAACTATGGCTACACCTTC
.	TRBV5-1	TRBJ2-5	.	CASSWGAGPQETQYF	TGCGCCAGCAGCTGGGGCGCCGGGCCACAAGAGACCCAGTACTTC
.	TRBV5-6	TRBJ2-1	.	CASNQQGYDNEQFF	TGTGCCAGCAACCAACAGGGTTACGACAATGAGCAGTTCTTC
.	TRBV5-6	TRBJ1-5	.	CASSQGFNQPQNF	TGTGCCAGCTCCCAGGGGTTCAATCAGCCCCAGAATTTT
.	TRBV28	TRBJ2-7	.	CASRGSLGAYSYEQYF	TGTGCCAGCAGGGGGAGCTTGGGGGCTTACTCCTACGAGCAGTACTTC
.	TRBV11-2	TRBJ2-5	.	CANSLEGRPETQYF	TGTGCCAACAGCTTGGAGGGGCGGCCGGAGACCCAGTACTTC
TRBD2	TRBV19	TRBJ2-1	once	CASSIGSGGNEQFF	TGTGCCAGTAGTATTGGTAGCGGGGGCAATGAGCAGTTCTTC
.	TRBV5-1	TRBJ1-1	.	CASSLGRDSIFSEAFF	TGCGCCAGCAGTTTAGGTCGTGACAGCATATTTTCTGAAGCTTTCTTT
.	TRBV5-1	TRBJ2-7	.	CASSPGGNSYEQYF	TGCGCCAGCAGCCCCGGGGGAAATAGTTACGAGCAGTACTTC
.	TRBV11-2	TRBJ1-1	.	CASRRGSANTEAFF	TGTGCCAGCAGACGAGGCTCAGCGAACACTGAAGCTTTCTTT
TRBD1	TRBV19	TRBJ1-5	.	CASSIGQGAGQPQHF	TGTGCCAGTAGTATAGGACAGGGGGCTGGTCAGCCCCAGCATTTT
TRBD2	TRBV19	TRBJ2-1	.	CASSPRLAHEQFF	TGTGCCAGTAGTCCACGACTAGCCCATGAGCAGTTCTTC
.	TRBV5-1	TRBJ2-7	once	CASSLVWGPYEQYF	TGCGCCAGCAGCTTGGTCTGGGGGCCCTACGAGCAGTACTTC
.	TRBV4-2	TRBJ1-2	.	CASSQEGIDRNYGYTF	TGTGCCAGCAGCCAAGAAGGAATCGACAGAAACTATGGCTACACCTTC
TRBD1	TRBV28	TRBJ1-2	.	CASSGTGAYGYPF	TGTGCCAGCAGTGGGACAGGGGCGTATGGCTACCCCTTC
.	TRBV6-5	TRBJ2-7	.	CASSPTESAYEQYF	TGTGCCAGCAGTCCGACAGAGTCAGCCTACGAGCAGTACTTC
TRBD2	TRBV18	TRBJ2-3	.	CASSPSGGPPRTQYF	TGTGCCAGCTCACCCAGCGGGGGCCCTCCGAGGACGCAGTATTTT
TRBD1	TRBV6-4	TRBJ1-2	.	CASSAQTGSAYGYTF	TGTGCCAGCAGTGCTCAGACAGGGTCGGCTTATGGCTACACCTTC
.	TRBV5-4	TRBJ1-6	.	CASSLKGSYNSPLHF	TGTGCCAGCAGCTTGAAGGGGTCCTATAATTCACCCCTCCACTTT
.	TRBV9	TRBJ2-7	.	CASSEFTGDGYEQYF	TGTGCCAGCAGCGAATTCACCGGGGATGGCTACGAGCAGTACTTC
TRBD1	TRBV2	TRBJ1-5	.	CASSLDRGDQPQHF	TGTGCCAGCAGTCTGGACAGGGGCGATCAGCCCCAGCATTTT
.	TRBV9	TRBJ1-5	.	CASSVVGSRQPQHF	TGTGCCAGCAGCGTAGTTGGCAGCAGGCAGCCCCAGCATTTT
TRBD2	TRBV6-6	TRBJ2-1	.	CASSSWLAGGQNEQFF	TGTGCCAGCAGTTCGTGGCTAGCGGGGGGGCAAAATGAGCAGTTCTTC
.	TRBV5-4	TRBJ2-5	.	CASSSQGYGETQYF	TGTGCCAGCAGCTCCCAGGGGTATGGGGAGACCCAGTACTTC
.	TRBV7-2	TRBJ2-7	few	CASSPAYEQYF	TGTGCCAGCAGCCCGGCCTACGAGCAGTACTTC
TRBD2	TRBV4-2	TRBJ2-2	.	CASSLGLATGELFF	TGTGCCAGCAGCCTGGGACTAGCGACCGGGGAGCTGTTTTTT
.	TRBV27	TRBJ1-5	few	CASSLSGDQPQHF	TGTGCCAGCAGTTTGTCAGGGGATCAGCCCCAGCATTTT
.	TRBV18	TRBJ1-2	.	CASSPTELHYGYTF	TGTGCCAGCTCCCCTACGGAGCTTCACTATGGCTACACCTTC
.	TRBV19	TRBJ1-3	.	CASSMDAGLGNTIYF	TGTGCCAGTAGTATGGATGCGGGGCTTGGAAACACCATATATTTT
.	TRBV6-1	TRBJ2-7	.	CASSLWGQNYEQYF	TGTGCCAGCAGCCTTTGGGGACAAAACTACGAGCAGTACTTC
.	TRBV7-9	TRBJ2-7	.	CASSLAAGKSPYEQYF	TGTGCCAGCAGCTTAGCTGCAGGGAAATCCCCCTACGAGCAGTACTTC
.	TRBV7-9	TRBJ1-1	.	CSSSQQQNTEAFF	TGTTCCAGCAGCCAACAGCAGAACACTGAAGCTTTCTTT
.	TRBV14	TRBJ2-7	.	CASSQDGREQYF	TGTGCCAGCAGCCAAGATGGCCGAGAGCAGTACTTC
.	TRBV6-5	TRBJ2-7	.	CASSTPQTAYEQYF	TGTGCCAGCAGTACCCCCCAGACAGCCTACGAGCAGTACTTC
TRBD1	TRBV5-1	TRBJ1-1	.	CASSWDRSNTEAFF	TGCGCCAGCAGCTGGGACAGATCGAACACTGAAGCTTTCTTT
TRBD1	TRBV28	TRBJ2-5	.	CASNNQGAQETQYF	TGTGCCAGCAATAACCAGGGGGCCCAAGAGACCCAGTACTTC
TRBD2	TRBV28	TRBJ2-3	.	CASSPSPGGRADTQYF	TGTGCCAGCAGCCCGTCGCCGGGGGGGCGGGCGGATACGCAGTATTTT
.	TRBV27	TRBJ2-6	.	CASSFQLSGANVLTF	TGTGCCAGCAGTTTTCAACTTTCTGGGGCCAACGTCCTGACTTTC
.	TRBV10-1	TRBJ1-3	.	CASSDRLTATGGNTIYF	TGCGCCAGCAGTGATCGATTGACAGCCACCGGGGGAAACACCATATATTTT
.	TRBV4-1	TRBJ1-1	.	CASSQDQGTEAFF	TGCGCCAGCAGCCAAGATCAGGGGACTGAAGCTTTCTTT
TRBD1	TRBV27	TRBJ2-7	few	CASSGQGFSYEQYF	TGTGCCAGCTCGGGACAGGGGTTTTCCTACGAGCAGTACTTC
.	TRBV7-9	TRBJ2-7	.	CASSPPTDYEQYF	TGTGCCAGCAGCCCACCGACAGATTACGAGCAGTACTTC
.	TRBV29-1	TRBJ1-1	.	CSGRTGYTEAFF	TGCAGCGGAAGAACAGGGTACACTGAAGCTTTCTTT